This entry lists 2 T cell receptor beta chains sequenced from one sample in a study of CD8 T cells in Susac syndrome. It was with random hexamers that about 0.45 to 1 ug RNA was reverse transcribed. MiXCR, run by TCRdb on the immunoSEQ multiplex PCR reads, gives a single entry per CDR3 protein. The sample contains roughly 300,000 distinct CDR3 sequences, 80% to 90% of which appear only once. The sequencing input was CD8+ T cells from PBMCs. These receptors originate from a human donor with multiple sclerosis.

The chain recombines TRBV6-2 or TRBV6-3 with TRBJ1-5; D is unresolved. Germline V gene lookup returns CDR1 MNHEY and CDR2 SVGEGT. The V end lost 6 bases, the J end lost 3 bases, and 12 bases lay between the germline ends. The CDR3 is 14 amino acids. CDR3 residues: CASRKGRSNQPQHF. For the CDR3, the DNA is TGTGCCAGCAGAAAAGGACGGTCCAATCAGCCCCAGCATTTT.

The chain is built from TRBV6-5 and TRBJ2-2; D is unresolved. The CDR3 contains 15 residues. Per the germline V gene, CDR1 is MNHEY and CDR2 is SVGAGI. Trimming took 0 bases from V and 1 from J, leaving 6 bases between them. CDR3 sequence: CASSYSQGNTGELFF. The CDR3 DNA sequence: TGTGCCAGCAGTTACTCCCAAGGGAACACCGGGGAGCTGTTTTTT.